Below, 2 T cell receptor beta chains from the same sample are listed, as sequenced in a study of cytomegalovirus exposure and HLA in healthy donors. TCRdb's copy holds only in-frame clones and misses some; the assay was immunoSEQ multiplex PCR. The sample shows some 98,000 clones, around 88% of them seen only once. Sequencing input: PBMCs. The receptors come from a young woman in good health and CMV-seronegative.

This chain links TRBV5-1 with TRBJ2-7, with a tentative D call TRBD1 (6 bases). CDR3 length: 14 amino acids. Germline CDR1 reads SGHRS; CDR2 reads YFSETQ. The V end was cut by 2 bases, the J end by 1 base, with 10 bases between. CDR3 coding DNA: TGCGCCAGCAGCTTAAGGACAGTATCCTACGAGCAGTACTTC. Translated, it gives CASSLRTVSYEQYF. Based on the CDR3 plus reference TRBV5-1 and TRBJ2-7, the full variable domain is KAGVTQTPRYLIKTRGQQVTLSCSPISGHRSVSWYQQTPGQGLQFLFEYFSETQRNKGNFPGRFSGRQFSNSRSEMNVSTLELGDSALYLCASSLRTVSYEQYFGPGTRLTVT.

The CDR3 region is CASSLVAGGLNEQFF. As DNA, the CDR3 is TGCGCCAGCAGCTTGGTTGCGGGGGGGCTGAATGAGCAGTTCTTC. The chain has TRBV5-1 and TRBJ2-1, with TRBD2 matching over 9 bases. Germline V gene data show CDR1 as SGHRS and CDR2 as YFSETQ. The CDR3 spans 15 residues. The V and J ends lost 0 bases and 7 bases, in that order; junction bases with no gene match: 5.